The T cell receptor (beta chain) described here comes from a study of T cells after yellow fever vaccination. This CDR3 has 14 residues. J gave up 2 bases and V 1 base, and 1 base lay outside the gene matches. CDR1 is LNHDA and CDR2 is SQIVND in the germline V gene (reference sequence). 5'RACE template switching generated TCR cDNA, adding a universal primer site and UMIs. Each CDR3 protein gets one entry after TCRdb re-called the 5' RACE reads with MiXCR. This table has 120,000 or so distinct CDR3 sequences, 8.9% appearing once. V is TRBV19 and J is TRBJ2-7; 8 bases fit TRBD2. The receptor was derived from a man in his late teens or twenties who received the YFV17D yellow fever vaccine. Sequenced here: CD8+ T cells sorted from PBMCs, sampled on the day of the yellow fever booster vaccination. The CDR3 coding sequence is TGTGCCAGTAGTATAGTAGCGGGAACCTACGAGCAGTACTTC. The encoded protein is CASSIVAGTYEQYF.